The 21 T cell receptor beta chains given below trace back to one sample, sequenced in a study of blood T cell repertoires in COVID-19 (dated by TCRdb to 2018 to 2020). The receptor library was made with the immunoSEQ multiplex PCR assay. The source is immuneACCESS, and TCRdb retained only in-frame sequences with V and J called. Part of the clones is not carried over; for the studies checked, unresolved V genes explain less than half of this, and the remainder is unexplained. Across this sample there are about 200,000 clones, with about 80% seen only once. The top ten constitute approximately 4.9% of the sample. Sequenced material: PBMCs or T cells enriched from blood (not recorded which). These receptors all come from a woman aged 45 to 65 who had been exposed to COVID-19.

The V call is TRBV9, the J call TRBJ2-1; 9 nucleotides agree with TRBD2. The V and J ends lost 4 bases and 4 bases, in that order; junction bases with no gene match: 9. The CDR3 is 16 amino acids. Germline lookup yields CDR1 SGDLS and CDR2 YYNGEE. CDR3 sequence reads: CASSPSRGGPYNEQFF. CDR3 nucleotide sequence: TGTGCCAGCAGCCCTTCGCGGGGGGGTCCATACAATGAGCAGTTCTTC.

The CDR3 nucleotides read TGTGCCAGCACCCAACCGGGACAGATCATGAACACTGAAGCTTTCTTT. Its translation is CASTQPGQIMNTEAFF. This chain joins TRBV11-1 and TRBJ1-1, with 7 bases aligning to TRBD1. The CDR3 spans 16 residues. Germline lookup yields CDR1 SGHAT and CDR2 FQDESV (reference sequence). V shed 7 bases, J shed 0 bases, and the junction held 11 bases outside the gene matches.

The V and J genes are TRBV6-4 and TRBJ1-1; D is undetermined. Germline CDR1 and CDR2: MRHNA and SNTAGT. CDR3 length: 13 amino acids. Trimming removed 4 bases from V and 3 bases from J, with 9 bases in between. CDR3 nucleotide sequence: TGTGCCAGCAGTGTTAAGGAGGACACTGAAGCTTTCTTT. Amino acid sequence: CASSVKEDTEAFF.

The V call is TRBV10-3, the J call TRBJ1-2; D possibly corresponds to TRBD1 (6 bases). The CDR3 consists of 14 residues. In germline, CDR1 is ENHRY, CDR2 SYGVKD. V was pared by 7 bases and J by 4 bases, with 16 bases between. CDR3 nucleotide sequence: TGTGCCATCACGCCAGGGGCGCCGATCTATGGCTACACCTTC. Its protein product is CAITPGAPIYGYTF.

This rearrangement joins TRBV6-5 to TRBJ2-1; maybe TRBD2 (5 bases). The CDR3 runs to 14 residues. Germline V gene data show CDR1 as MNHEY and CDR2 as SVGAGI. The V end lost 5 bases, the J end lost 3 bases, and 11 bases lay between the germline ends. CDR3 region: CASSPTDFYNEQFF. CDR3 DNA sequence: TGTGCCAGCAGTCCTACGGACTTCTACAATGAGCAGTTCTTC.

This chain uses TRBV5-5 with TRBJ1-1, with TRBD1 as a possible D gene (6 bases). CDR1 is SGHKS, CDR2 YYEKEE, per germline (reference sequence). The ends were cut back, 1 base at V and 1 base at J, with 11 bases in the middle. The CDR3 is 15 amino acids. The chain's CDR3 is CASSLMGASNTEAFF. In nucleotides, the CDR3 is TGTGCCAGCAGCTTGATGGGGGCGTCGAACACTGAAGCTTTCTTT.

This chain links TRBV11-2 with TRBJ1-2, with a possible D match to TRBD1 (6 bases). Germline V gives CDR1 SGHAT, CDR2 FQNNGV. The CDR3 has 16 amino acids. V shed 3 bases and J shed 4 bases, with 18 bases lying between them. CDR3 loop: CASSFHGPGVGYGYTF. The CDR3 DNA is TGTGCCAGCAGCTTCCACGGCCCAGGGGTTGGCTATGGCTACACCTTC.

This clone was picked up a small number of times. The chain employs TRBV20-1 and TRBJ1-2; the D is unclear. Trimming shortened V by 7 bases and J by 14 bases, and 11 bases separated the two germline ends. This CDR3 has 8 residues. Germline-derived CDR1 and CDR2 are DFQATT and SNEGSKA (reference sequence). The CDR3 DNA is TGCAGTGGGGGTAGGGAGACCTTC. As protein: CSGGRETF.

There are many counts of this clone. The chain recombines TRBV4-1 with TRBJ2-3; D gene uncertain. Trimming cost V 1 base and J 2 bases, with 13 bases left between them. The CDR3 covers 16 residues. CDR1 and CDR2 (germline): MGHRA, YSYEKL. CDR3: CASSQVNMGFTDTQYF. CDR3 DNA: TGCGCCAGCAGCCAAGTCAATATGGGCTTCACAGATACGCAGTATTTT.

The sample holds a few counts of this clone. V gene TRBV27 combines with J gene TRBJ2-7; D remains ambiguous. The ends were cut back, 0 bases at V and 3 bases at J, with 12 bases in the middle. In germline, CDR1 is MNHEY, CDR2 SMNVEV (reference sequence). The CDR3 contains 15 residues. CDR3 loop: CASSLSGPPVYEQYF. The CDR3 bases are TGTGCCAGCAGTTTATCGGGCCCCCCGGTCTACGAGCAGTACTTC.

This chain joins TRBV19 and TRBJ1-2; D remains unclear. Trimming pared 6 bases from V and 1 base from J, leaving 12 bases between. CDR1 LNHDA and CDR2 SQIVND come from the germline V gene (reference sequence). The CDR3 has 14 residues. CDR3 loop: CASRGGSYNYGYTF. CDR3 nucleotides: TGTGCCAGTAGGGGAGGCAGCTATAACTATGGCTACACCTTC.

This chain links TRBV5-6 with TRBJ1-2, with D possibly being TRBD1 (6 bases). From germline, CDR1 is SGHDT and CDR2 YYEEEE. Trimming stripped 3 bases from V and 2 bases from J, with 8 bases between. The CDR3 extends over 13 amino acids. The CDR3 DNA reads TGTGCCAGCAGCTCTACAGGGAACTATGGCTACACCTTC. Amino acid sequence: CASSSTGNYGYTF.

CDR3 in amino acids: CASSSNGGGSEKLFF. The DNA of the CDR3 is TGTGCCAGCAGCTCTAATGGGGGGGGGAGTGAAAAACTGTTTTTT. The chain employs TRBV7-8 and TRBJ1-4; possibly TRBD1 for D (5 bases). The CDR3 is 15 residues long. The germline V and J ends were trimmed by 4 bases and 7 bases, with 16 bases remaining between them. CDR1 is SGHVS, CDR2 FQNEAQ, per germline. Using reference TRBV7-8 and TRBJ1-4 for the parts outside the CDR3, the full variable domain is GAGVSQSPRYKVAKRGQDVALRCDPISGHVSLFWYQQALGQGPEFLTYFQNEAQLDKSGLPSDRFFAERPEGSVSTLKIQRTQQEDSAVYLCASSSNGGGSEKLFFGSGTQLSVL.

This clone turned up a few times. This sequence joins TRBV27 and TRBJ2-3, with D perhaps TRBD1 (6 bases). V was cut by 5 bases and J by 0 bases, with 15 bases left in between. Germline V CDR1 and CDR2: MNHEY, SMNVEV (reference sequence). This CDR3 has 16 amino acids. CDR3 loop: CASSPYRASSTDTQYF. DNA for the CDR3: TGTGCCAGCAGTCCATACAGGGCTTCTAGCACAGATACGCAGTATTTT.

The chain combines TRBV5-4 with TRBJ1-2; TRBD1 matches 11 bases. The CDR3 has 18 amino acids. J was trimmed by 3 bases and V by 2 bases; bases with no gene match: 12. Germline CDR1 SGHNT, CDR2 YYREEE (reference sequence). CDR3 in DNA: TGTGCCAGCAGCTTTATTGCCGGGACAGGGGGGGTCGACTATGGCTACACCTTC. Translating it yields CASSFIAGTGGVDYGYTF.

This clone has a single count. The chain is built from TRBV4-3 and TRBJ1-2, with D perhaps TRBD1 (6 bases). V lost 0 bases and J lost 1, with 9 bases in between. This CDR3 region has 15 residues. The germline gives CDR1 LGHNA, CDR2 YSLEER. The CDR3 DNA sequence: TGCGCCAGCAGCCAAGAACAGGGCTATAACTATGGCTACACCTTC. Translated: CASSQEQGYNYGYTF.

The V and J genes are TRBV15 and TRBJ2-3, with 11 bases fitting TRBD1. Germline-derived CDR1 and CDR2 are LNHNV and YYDKDF (reference sequence). Germline trimming cut 8 bases from V and 13 bases from J; bases unmatched to any gene: 8. The CDR3 totals 12 residues. The CDR3 DNA is TGTGCCACCGGGACAGGGGGAGGTTTGGAGTATTTT. It translates to CATGTGGGLEYF. Complete variable domain (other parts from reference TRBV15 and TRBJ2-3): DAMVIQNPRYQVTQFGKPVTLSCSQTLNHNVMYWYQQKSSQAPKLLFHYYDKDFNNEADTPDNFQSRRPNTSFCFLDIRSPGLGDTAMYLCATGTGGGLEYFGPGTRLTVL.

The chain uses TRBV12-3 or TRBV12-4 and TRBJ1-5; no clear D gene. Trimming pared 3 bases from V and 6 bases from J, leaving 6 bases between. The CDR3 covers 12 residues. CDR3 loop: CASSFHSQPQHF. The CDR3, as DNA: TGTGCCAGCAGTTTCCACTCTCAGCCCCAGCATTTT.

This clone came up a few times. The rearrangement links TRBV15 to TRBJ1-2; 12 bases fit TRBD1. The CDR3 is 18 residues long. The germline CDR1 and CDR2 sequences are LNHNV and YYDKDF (reference sequence). J gave up 2 bases and V 2 bases, and 9 bases lay outside the gene matches. The CDR3 loop is CATSRLPGQGAWNYGYTF. Here the CDR3 DNA reads TGTGCCACCAGCAGATTACCGGGACAGGGGGCTTGGAACTATGGCTACACCTTC.

The sample holds a few counts of this clone. The chain has TRBV27 and TRBJ2-5, with 7 bases identical to TRBD2. CDR3 size: 14 residues. Germline CDR1 reads MNHEY; CDR2 reads SMNVEV (reference sequence). Trimming removed 6 bases from V and 2 bases from J; junction bases left unmatched: 6. The CDR3 protein is CASRHGGGQETQYF. CDR3 nucleotide sequence: TGTGCCAGCAGACATGGCGGGGGTCAAGAGACCCAGTACTTC.

J is TRBJ1-6 and V is TRBV19, with D uncertain. V was cut by 0 bases and J by 9 bases, with 12 bases left in between. The CDR3 spans 15 residues. Germline CDR1 and CDR2: LNHDA and SQIVND (reference sequence). The CDR3 DNA follows: TGTGCCAGTAGTATAGATTCGGGAAATCTTTCACCCCTCCACTTT. Translated, it gives CASSIDSGNLSPLHF.